This paragraph reports one T cell receptor beta chain. No antigen is known for it. Treatment defined: approximately 11-day PBMC culture with coronavirus spike peptide pools or control peptides (ViraFEST assay). It was after more than 9 days of culture that CD4+ T cells were isolated by negative selection. This record comes from a study of vaccination and CD4 T cells after COVID-19. Study-level information: The makeup of the convalescents was six males and four females, two of them Hispanic. Notes on the study in general: Reactive clonotype counts went from median about 21 after infection to roughly 38 after vaccination, nonsignificantly.

Oncomine TCR Beta short-read sequencing was applied to DNA from cultured CD4+ T cells. In TCRdb, the PCR reads were re-called with MiXCR into one record per CDR3 protein. The sample yields 15,000 to 20,000 distinct CDR3 sequences, roughly 30% seen once. The V and J ends lost 7 bases and 2 bases respectively, with 20 bases between them. There are 15 residues in the CDR3. The germline CDR1 and CDR2 sequences are SQVTM and ANQGSEA. The TCR sequence derives from a human donor with COVID-19. Sequencing was performed on cultured CD4+ T cells from blood. The V and J genes are TRBV29-1 and TRBJ1-1; D possibly corresponds to TRBD1 (5 bases). The CDR3 DNA is TGCAGCGCATCACAGACGGCTCAGGGTAACACTGAAGCTTTCTTT. The encoded protein is CSASQTAQGNTEAFF.